This T cell receptor beta chain was sequenced for a study of blood T cell repertoires in COVID-19. Study-level background: Material from acute and convalescent COVID-19 was sourced from the United States, Italy and Spain. Sources were T cells, B-cell-depleted T cells, or PBMCs; the material itself was cDNA or gDNA.

Assay used: immunoSEQ multiplex PCR; TCRdb lists only in-frame clones, some missing. The table includes 350,000 or so clones, roughly 89% detected once. Losses at the gene ends were 2 bases for V and 7 bases for J; bases not matched to a gene: 4. CDR3 size: 13 residues. Per germline, CDR1 SGHDT and CDR2 YYEEEE. The chain combines TRBV5-6 with TRBJ1-1; 8 nucleotides align to TRBD1. The receptor was derived from a woman aged 60-70 years with COVID-19, enrolled during active disease. Sample: peripheral blood. The CDR3 region is CASSFGTGLEAFF. CDR3 DNA: TGTGCCAGCAGCTTCGGGACAGGCCTTGAAGCTTTCTTT.